The 18 T cell receptor beta chains below come from one sample, sequenced in a study of blood T cell repertoires in COVID-19. The data were produced by immunoSEQ multiplex PCR, yet TCRdb's version contains in-frame clones alone and is incomplete. The sample lists approximately 260,000 clones; around 90% were seen once. Material: peripheral blood. The source is a woman in her 70s with COVID-19, enrolled during active disease.

This chain links TRBV30 with TRBJ2-7, with 8 positions matching TRBD1. J was trimmed by 5 bases and V by 4 bases; bases with no gene match: 7. Germline V gives CDR1 GTSNPN, CDR2 SVGIG (reference sequence). This CDR3 is built from 13 residues. CDR3 in DNA: TGTGCCTGGACACGGACAGGGTTCGACGAGCAGTACTTC. Translating it yields CAWTRTGFDEQYF.

The rearrangement joins TRBV7-3 to TRBJ2-1, with 13 bases aligning to TRBD2. CDR1 and CDR2 (germline): SGHTA, FQGTGA. J gave up 15 bases and V 1 base, and 6 bases lay outside the gene matches. The CDR3 length is 14 residues. This CDR3 is CASSLMETSGRWFF. Written as DNA, the CDR3 is TGTGCCAGCAGCTTAATGGAGACTAGCGGGAGGTGGTTCTTC.

This chain connects TRBV10-3 to TRBJ2-2; tentatively, D is TRBD1 (5 bases). Germline loops: CDR1 ENHRY, CDR2 SYGVKD. This CDR3 is built from 16 residues. V was trimmed by 0 bases and J by 1 base, leaving 9 bases between them. The chain's CDR3 is CAISESTVLNTGELFF. The CDR3 DNA sequence: TGTGCCATCAGTGAGTCGACAGTCCTGAACACCGGGGAGCTGTTTTTT.

This clone occurred once. V gene TRBV30 combines with J gene TRBJ2-6; D is ambiguous. With 3 bases removed from V and 0 bases from J, the gap between germline ends came to 3 bases. Germline loops: CDR1 GTSNPN, CDR2 SVGIG (reference sequence). The CDR3 covers 13 residues. CDR3 sequence (DNA): TGTGCCTGGAGCCTCTCTGGGGCCAACGTCCTGACTTTC. Protein sequence: CAWSLSGANVLTF.

The chain has TRBV29-1 and TRBJ2-1, with 9 bases that match TRBD2. CDR3 size: 13 residues. The ends lost 6 bases at V and 7 bases at J; junction bases unmatched: 7. Germline CDR1 is SQVTM and CDR2 is ANQGSEA. CDR3 residues: CSVPGLALNEQFF. The CDR3 coding sequence is TGCAGCGTCCCGGGACTAGCTCTGAATGAGCAGTTCTTC.

The chain links TRBV5-1 to TRBJ2-2; 10 positions agree with TRBD2. Germline CDR1 and CDR2: SGHRS and YFSETQ. Trimming cost V 6 bases and J 0 bases; bases outside gene matches: 8. The CDR3 covers 17 residues. CDR3 sequence (DNA): TGCGCCAGCAACCCGGGACTAGCGACCTCGAACACCGGGGAGCTGTTTTTT. Its protein is CASNPGLATSNTGELFF.

The chain employs TRBV4-1 and TRBJ2-7; 9 nucleotides match TRBD1. Losses at the gene ends were 3 bases for V and 3 bases for J; bases not matched to a gene: 12. Germline V gene lookup returns CDR1 MGHRA and CDR2 YSYEKL. The CDR3 runs 17 residues. CDR3 amino acids: CASSHPNPGQGDYEQYF. CDR3 in DNA: TGCGCCAGCAGCCATCCTAATCCGGGACAGGGTGACTACGAGCAGTACTTC.

This clone occurred once. This sequence joins TRBV28 and TRBJ1-5, with D unclear. V lost 3 bases and J lost 3, with 9 bases in between. CDR1 and CDR2 (germline): MDHEN, SYDVKM. The CDR3 length is 14 residues. This CDR3 reads CASSFGGINQPQHF. CDR3 nucleotide sequence: TGTGCCAGCAGTTTCGGCGGAATCAATCAGCCCCAGCATTTT.

V and J are TRBV7-2 and TRBJ2-2; the match to TRBD2 covers 8 bases. The ends lost 0 bases at V and 4 bases at J; junction bases unmatched: 4. The length of the CDR3 is 16 residues. The V gene's germline CDR1 is SGHTA and CDR2 FQGNSA. As DNA, the CDR3 is TGTGCCAGCAGCTTAGCGGGGGGACTAGGCACCGGGGAGCTGTTTTTT. Translation: CASSLAGGLGTGELFF. Variable domain in full (rest from reference TRBV7-2 and TRBJ2-2): GAGVSQSPSNKVTEKGKDVELRCDPISGHTALYWYRQSLGQGLEFLIYFQGNSAPDKSGLPSDRFSAERTGGSVSTLTIQRTQQEDSAVYLCASSLAGGLGTGELFFGEGSRLTVL.

V and J are TRBV6-5 and TRBJ1-2; 9 nucleotides align to TRBD1. V shed 8 bases and J 2 bases; nucleotides not matched to a gene: 6. Germline lookup yields CDR1 MNHEY and CDR2 SVGAGI. The CDR3 extends over 14 amino acids. The CDR3 nucleotides are TGTGCCAGCTCCTCCGGGACAGGGAACTATGGCTACACCTTC. It codes for CASSSGTGNYGYTF.

This chain uses TRBV7-9 with TRBJ2-1, with no clear D. Germline CDR1 and CDR2: SEHNR and FQNEAQ (reference sequence). V dropped 5 bases and J dropped 3 bases, with 14 bases sitting between them. The CDR3 length is 15 residues. The CDR3 nucleotides read TGTGCCAGCAGCCGCCTGAGCGAGAGCTACAATGAGCAGTTCTTC. Residues: CASSRLSESYNEQFF.

This chain joins TRBV5-1 and TRBJ1-6, with D possibly matching TRBD1 (5 bases). Germline CDR1 and CDR2: SGHRS and YFSETQ. Deletions cut 0 bases from V and 7 bases from J, with 11 bases between. This CDR3 has 15 residues. CDR3 region: CASSLEGINNSPLHF. CDR3 sequence (DNA): TGCGCCAGCAGCTTGGAGGGGATCAACAATTCACCCCTCCACTTT.

V is TRBV18 and J is TRBJ1-4; no clear D gene. The V and J ends lost 3 bases and 0 bases respectively, with 8 bases between them. The CDR3 sequence is 15 residues long. Germline CDR1 reads KGHSH; CDR2 reads LQKENI. CDR3 DNA sequence: TGTGCCAGCTCACCGAGGGAATCAACTAATGAAAAACTGTTTTTT. Its translation: CASSPRESTNEKLFF.

In this sample, this clone turned up once. CDR3 protein: CASSRTAFNEKLFF. CDR3 DNA sequence: TGTGCCAGCAGCAGGACAGCCTTTAATGAAAAACTGTTTTTT. The chain has TRBV3-1 (or the pseudogene TRBV3-2) and TRBJ1-4, with D possibly matching TRBD1 (6 bases). The ends were cut back, 5 bases at V and 4 bases at J, with 11 bases in the middle. The CDR3 loop spans 14 amino acids. The germline V gene encodes CDR1 LGHDT and CDR2 YNNKEL (reference sequence).

The chain links TRBV9 to TRBJ2-7, with a tentative D call TRBD1 (6 bases). Germline assignment: CDR1 SGDLS and CDR2 YYNGEE. V lost 5 bases, J lost 2 bases, and 17 bases lay in between. The CDR3 runs to 15 residues. The CDR3 bases are TGTGCCAGCAGTGACGGGACATTTAGTCCCTACGAGCAGTACTTC. The encoded protein is CASSDGTFSPYEQYF. The entire variable domain, with the rest obtained from reference TRBV9 and TRBJ2-7, is as follows: DSGVTQTPKHLITATGQRVTLRCSPRSGDLSVYWYQQSLDQGLQFLIQYYNGEERAKGNILERFSAQQFPDLHSELNLSSLELGDSALYFCASSDGTFSPYEQYFGPGTRLTVT.

The J gene is TRBJ1-5, the V gene TRBV30; the D gene is possibly TRBD1 (6 bases). This CDR3 spans 14 amino acids. CDR1 is GTSNPN, CDR2 SVGIG, per germline (reference sequence). Trimming stripped 1 base from V and 3 bases from J, with 10 bases between. CDR3 in amino acids: CAWSGGPNNQPQHF. The CDR3, as DNA: TGTGCCTGGAGTGGGGGGCCAAACAATCAGCCCCAGCATTTT.

This clone was detected a few times. The rearrangement links TRBV19 to TRBJ1-5; TRBD1 aligns across 8 bases. The CDR3 totals 15 residues. Germline loops: CDR1 LNHDA, CDR2 SQIVND (reference sequence). J gave up 7 bases and V 6 bases, and 11 bases lay outside the gene matches. For the CDR3, the DNA is TGTGCCAGTAGCACACTCGGACAGGGAGGACAGCCCCAGCATTTT. Protein sequence: CASSTLGQGGQPQHF.

The chain links TRBV28 to TRBJ2-7; 9 positions match TRBD1. V was pared by 6 bases and J by 1 base, with 1 base of the junction left unmatched. CDR1 MDHEN and CDR2 SYDVKM come from the germline V gene. The length of the CDR3 is 13 residues. The CDR3 reads CASRGTGSYEQYF. The CDR3, as DNA: TGTGCCAGCAGAGGGACAGGGTCCTACGAGCAGTACTTC.